One sample yielded the 11 T cell receptor beta chains listed below, sequenced in a study of T cell responses to AZD1222 COVID-19 vaccine. Libraries were prepared by immunoSEQ multiplex PCR; TCRdb keeps only in-frame clonotypes and omits some of them. The sample contains about 140,000 clones, approximately 88% of which appear only once. Sequences were derived from peripheral blood, sampled 28 days after the second dose of the MenACWY control vaccine. These receptors were taken from an adult who received the MenACWY meningococcal vaccine as a control.

This clone has more than one count but fewer than ten. V usage is TRBV7-9 and J usage is TRBJ1-6; the D gene is possibly TRBD1 (5 bases). The CDR3 consists of 14 residues. Germline CDR1 and CDR2: SEHNR and FQNEAQ (reference sequence). V was trimmed by 4 bases and J by 7 bases, leaving 11 bases between them. The CDR3 DNA is TGTGCCAGCAGCTCGGGACTTATAAATTCACCCCTCCACTTT. This sequence encodes CASSSGLINSPLHF. Full variable domain (remainder filled in from reference TRBV7-9 and TRBJ1-6): DTGVSQNPRHKITKRGQNVTFRCDPISEHNRLYWYRQTLGQGPEFLTYFQNEAQLEKSRLLSDRFSAERPKGSFSTLEIQRTEQGDSAMYLCASSSGLINSPLHFGNGTRLTVT.

The chain recombines TRBV5-4 with TRBJ1-2; tentatively, D is TRBD1 (5 bases). Germline V gene lookup returns CDR1 SGHNT and CDR2 YYREEE (reference sequence). The CDR3 extends over 15 amino acids. Between the trimmed V and J ends, which lost 4 bases and 4 bases, there was a span of 17 bases. The CDR3 coding sequence is TGTGCCAGCAGCCCGGGGACCGCGAGTAGCTATGGCTACACCTTC. Protein: CASSPGTASSYGYTF.

V is TRBV7-2 and J is TRBJ2-3; D possibly corresponds to TRBD2 (5 bases). The V and J ends lost 1 base and 6 bases respectively, with 14 bases between them. There are 15 residues in the CDR3. Germline CDR1 reads SGHTA; CDR2 reads FQGNSA. The CDR3 region has the DNA TGTGCCAGCAGCTTAGAAGACCTAGCTGAGGATACGCAGTATTTT. This encodes CASSLEDLAEDTQYF. Full variable domain (rest looked up from reference TRBV7-2 and TRBJ2-3): GAGVSQSPSNKVTEKGKDVELRCDPISGHTALYWYRQSLGQGLEFLIYFQGNSAPDKSGLPSDRFSAERTGGSVSTLTIQRTQQEDSAVYLCASSLEDLAEDTQYFGPGTRLTVL.

The chain recombines TRBV6-2 or TRBV6-3 with TRBJ1-5; tentative D call: TRBD1 (6 bases). V lost 5 bases and J lost 7, with 21 bases in between. CDR3 length: 16 residues. Germline V gene data show CDR1 as MNHEY and CDR2 as SVGEGT. The CDR3 loop is CASSAHRERVAQPQHF. CDR3 DNA sequence: TGTGCCAGCAGTGCTCACAGGGAGCGGGTAGCGCAGCCCCAGCATTTT.

The rearrangement links TRBV5-1 to TRBJ2-7; a weak D match, TRBD2 (5 bases). Trimming cost V 3 bases and J 6 bases, with 13 bases left between them. Germline assignment: CDR1 SGHRS and CDR2 YFSETQ. The CDR3 contains 13 residues. The DNA for the CDR3 is TGCGCCAGCAGCTCGGACCCTGAGGGCGAGCAGTACTTC. Its protein product is CASSSDPEGEQYF.

The J gene is TRBJ2-7, the V gene TRBV5-1; D is perhaps TRBD1 or TRBD2 (5 bases each). This CDR3 has 14 amino acids. The germline V gene has CDR1 SGHRS and CDR2 YFSETQ. V lost 4 bases, J lost 3 bases, and 14 bases lay in between. In nucleotides, the CDR3 is TGCGCCAGCAGCGAGCGCGTGGGGGACTACGAGCAGTACTTC. This encodes CASSERVGDYEQYF.

The chain employs TRBV28 and TRBJ2-3; a possible D gene is TRBD2 (6 bases). Germline values: CDR1 MDHEN, CDR2 SYDVKM. The CDR3 runs 14 residues. The V end lost 2 bases, the J end lost 1 base, and 7 bases lay between the germline ends. The CDR3 DNA reads as TGTGCCAGCAGTTTAGGAGGGGGCACAGATACGCAGTATTTT. Translating it yields CASSLGGGTDTQYF.

The V gene is TRBV7-2, the J gene TRBJ1-1, with unresolved D. Germline CDR1 and CDR2: SGHTA and FQGNSA. The V end was cut by 4 bases, the J end by 5 bases, with 11 bases between. The CDR3 loop spans 13 amino acids. CDR3 bases: TGTGCCAGCAGCTCGGCCCCTGGGACTGAAGCTTTCTTT. Its translation is CASSSAPGTEAFF.

This rearrangement joins TRBV18 to TRBJ2-4; 7 positions match TRBD1. This CDR3 is built from 13 residues. V trimming: 3 bases; J trimming: 7 bases; junction bases outside the gene matches: 3. The V gene's germline CDR1 is KGHSH and CDR2 LQKENI. This CDR3 is CASSPPRGNIQYF. Written as DNA, the CDR3 is TGTGCCAGCTCACCTCCCAGGGGGAACATTCAGTACTTC.

The CDR3 DNA is TGTGCCAGCAGTTACTCGTTCGGGTTTGGGACTGAAGCTTTCTTT. Translation gives CASSYSFGFGTEAFF. The chain joins TRBV6-2 or TRBV6-3 to TRBJ1-1; D is undetermined. Per the germline V gene, CDR1 is MNHEY and CDR2 is SVGEGT. V dropped 0 bases and J dropped 5 bases, with 13 bases sitting between them. This CDR3 comprises 15 residues.

This chain joins TRBV29-1 and TRBJ2-1; 7 bases align to TRBD2. The length of the CDR3 is 18 residues. Per the germline V gene, CDR1 is SQVTM and CDR2 is ANQGSEA. The junction had 17 bases not matched to a gene; V was cut back by 3 bases and J by 3 bases. The CDR3 DNA is TGCAGCGTTGATGGGGTAGCGGGCCATAACTGGGACTACAATGAGCAGTTCTTC. This gives the protein CSVDGVAGHNWDYNEQFF.